Described below is a single TCR beta chain sequence and its context. What it recognizes is unknown. This CDR3 comprises 15 residues. CDR1 is SGHKS and CDR2 is YYEKEE in the germline V gene (reference sequence). Deletions cut 0 bases from V and 1 base from J, with 11 bases between. Relapse was seen in all patients after autologous stem cell transplantation, and brentuximab vedotin exposure was variable. Complete response, partial response or progressive disease were the best responses. The data are from a study of PD-1 blockade in classical Hodgkin lymphoma. Study context: Patients in the cohort were put on intravenous nivolumab, 3 mg/kg every 2 weeks. Study-wide points: Reported findings placed baseline TCR diversity lower in newly diagnosed patients (compared with healthy donors).

Using immunoSEQ multiplex PCR, the repertoire was profiled, and TCRdb retains in-frame clones only, with some absent. The sample comprises about 94,000 clones, roughly 89% of which are singletons, and about 10% rests with the top ten. Sequences were derived from peripheral blood mononuclear cells (PBMCs), sampled before the second cycle of nivolumab. V gene TRBV5-5 combines with J gene TRBJ2-7; a weak D match, TRBD2 (6 bases). The origin of this receptor is a human donor with classical Hodgkin lymphoma. CDR3 sequence: CASSLGRGGSYEQYF. In nucleotides, the CDR3 is TGTGCCAGCAGCTTGGGTAGGGGAGGATCCTACGAGCAGTACTTC.